This TCR beta chain was sequenced in a study of blood T cell repertoires in COVID-19. Method: immunoSEQ multiplex PCR; TCRdb's copy keeps in-frame clones and lacks some. Of fewer than 30,000 clones in the sample, roughly 90% were seen once. The sequence was obtained from a human donor in a cohort sampled during active COVID-19. Specimen: peripheral blood.

The CDR3 DNA reads as TGTGCCAGCAGCTTAAGGAGGTGGGGGAACACTGAAGCTTTCTTT. Protein: CASSLRRWGNTEAFF. The chain couples TRBV7-8 to TRBJ1-1, with D uncertain. Germline CDR1 SGHVS, CDR2 FQNEAQ. The ends were cut back, 2 bases at V and 1 base at J, with 11 bases in the middle. The CDR3 extends over 15 amino acids.